The 29 T cell receptor beta chains listed next were all sequenced from one sample in a study of identical twins. A single record per CDR3 protein comes from TCRdb applying MiXCR to the 5' RACE reads. The sample carries over 500,000 distinct CDR3 sequences, around 20% recorded once. These records were also assigned to another study, of T cells expressing NK-cell markers.

The specimen was CD4+ T cells sorted from blood. These receptors were obtained from a woman in her late teens or twenties in good health.

This chain joins TRBV7-2 and TRBJ2-3; possibly TRBD2 for D (5 bases). The CDR3 covers 14 residues. V gave up 5 bases and J gave up 6 bases, with 15 bases separating them. Looked up from germline, CDR1 is SGHTA and CDR2 is FQGNSA. The CDR3 reads CASSQDWGRDTQYF. DNA for the CDR3: TGTGCCAGCAGCCAGGACTGGGGTCGCGATACGCAGTATTTT.

This CDR3 reads CASSSLLAGVSYEQYF. The CDR3 bases are TGTGCCAGCAGTTCTTTACTAGCGGGAGTCTCCTACGAGCAGTACTTC. The gene calls are TRBV6-2 or TRBV6-3 and TRBJ2-7; TRBD2 agrees at 11 bases. V shed 4 bases and J 0 bases; nucleotides not matched to a gene: 5. From germline, CDR1 is MNHEY and CDR2 SVGEGT. The CDR3 length is 16 residues.

A few counts support this clonotype. The rearrangement links TRBV30 to TRBJ1-1; tentatively, D is TRBD1 (6 bases). The CDR3 is 13 residues long. V lost 0 bases, J lost 5 bases, and 10 bases lay in between. The germline CDR1 and CDR2 sequences are GTSNPN and SVGIG (reference sequence). As DNA, the CDR3 is TGTGCCTGGAGTGTTCAGGGGATGACTGAAGCTTTCTTT. It is translated as CAWSVQGMTEAFF.

The chain recombines TRBV5-1 with TRBJ2-1, with 11 bases fitting TRBD2. This CDR3 comprises 17 residues. Per germline, CDR1 SGHRS and CDR2 YFSETQ. With 0 bases clipped from V and 6 bases from J, the junction kept 8 bases outside the gene matches. The CDR3 here is CASSLAVPLAGGNEQFF. The DNA of the CDR3 is TGCGCCAGCAGCTTGGCTGTTCCCCTAGCGGGAGGCAATGAGCAGTTCTTC.

This sequence joins TRBV20-1 and TRBJ1-1; D possibly corresponds to TRBD1 (5 bases). The CDR3 has 13 amino acids. Germline V gives CDR1 DFQATT, CDR2 SNEGSKA (reference sequence). V lost 0 bases, J lost 4 bases, and 9 bases lay in between. Written as DNA, the CDR3 is TGCAGTGCTAGAGATGGCAGGGCCACTGAAGCTTTCTTT. It is translated as CSARDGRATEAFF.

The gene calls are TRBV20-1 and TRBJ2-1; D is undetermined. This CDR3 has 13 amino acids. Trimming pared 4 bases from V and 10 bases from J, leaving 17 bases between. Germline V lookup: CDR1 DFQATT, CDR2 SNEGSKA (reference sequence). DNA of the CDR3: TGCAGTGCTATACCTGGCGCCCTTAGCGAGCAGTTCTTC. Protein sequence: CSAIPGALSEQFF.

The chain is built from TRBV4-2 and TRBJ2-1, with D perhaps matching TRBD1 (7 bases). The CDR3 runs 19 residues. The germline V gene has CDR1 LGHNA and CDR2 YNFKEQ. V gave up 4 bases and J gave up 0 bases, with 22 bases separating them. CDR3 amino acids: CASSLSGGSHRSSYNEQFF. CDR3 DNA sequence: TGTGCCAGCAGCCTTTCAGGGGGGTCCCATAGGAGCTCCTACAATGAGCAGTTCTTC.

CDR3 coding DNA: TGCAGTGCTAGAGAGCCACTTGCAATTCCCTATGGCTACACCTTC. Translating gives CSAREPLAIPYGYTF. The J gene is TRBJ1-2, the V gene TRBV20-1; D is ambiguous. Looked up from germline, CDR1 is DFQATT and CDR2 is SNEGSKA (reference sequence). V dropped 0 bases and J dropped 4 bases, with 15 bases sitting between them. This CDR3 is built from 15 residues.

A few counts support this clonotype. The rearrangement uses TRBV6-1 and TRBJ2-7; D uncertain. Trimming shortened V by 4 bases and J by 4 bases, and 11 bases separated the two germline ends. The CDR3 is 13 amino acids. Germline V lookup: CDR1 MNHNS, CDR2 SASEGT. The CDR3 DNA follows: TGTGCCAGCAGTGTTTTCACCCAGTACGAGCAGTACTTC. Its translation is CASSVFTQYEQYF.

This clonotype was picked up a small number of times. The CDR3 spells CSVETGGYEQYF. CDR3 bases: TGCAGCGTTGAAACAGGGGGCTACGAGCAGTACTTC. This chain connects TRBV29-1 to TRBJ2-7, with 8 nucleotides matching TRBD1. The CDR3 has 12 residues. V dropped 2 bases and J dropped 3; count of bases not matched to a gene: 0. Germline lookup yields CDR1 SQVTM and CDR2 ANQGSEA.

The chain links TRBV20-1 to TRBJ2-2; tentative D call: TRBD2 (6 bases). Germline CDR1 is DFQATT and CDR2 is SNEGSKA (reference sequence). Trimming left V 6 bases short and J 0 bases short, with 14 bases between. This CDR3 has 15 amino acids. The CDR3 reads CSAISGTPNTGELFF. The CDR3 nucleotides are TGCAGTGCAATTTCCGGGACTCCGAACACCGGGGAGCTGTTTTTT.

This clonotype was seen a few times. The chain carries TRBV4-3 and TRBJ2-7; D gene ambiguous. This CDR3 is 14 amino acids long. The V end lost 2 bases, the J end lost 0 bases, and 8 bases lay between the germline ends. Germline V gives CDR1 LGHNA, CDR2 YSLEER. CDR3 in DNA: TGCGCCAGCAGCCAATTCAGCCCCTCCTACGAGCAGTACTTC. Encoded protein: CASSQFSPSYEQYF.

This clonotype was seen at least ten times. The chain is built from TRBV29-1 and TRBJ2-1; TRBD1 is a possible D gene (5 bases). This CDR3 has 15 amino acids. Germline values: CDR1 SQVTM, CDR2 ANQGSEA. V shed 7 bases and J shed 6 bases, with 22 bases lying between them. The DNA for the CDR3 is TGCAGCGCTGACCTCCCCCGGGCAGGGCGCAATGAGCAGTTCTTC. Amino acids: CSADLPRAGRNEQFF.

This clonotype was detected many times. The chain has TRBV12-3 or TRBV12-4 and TRBJ1-2; a weak D match, TRBD1 (5 bases). The CDR3 sequence is 14 residues long. V lost 4 bases to trimming and J lost 6 bases, with 15 bases between them. The CDR3 DNA sequence: TGTGCCAGCAGTTACACCGGGACGATTCATGGCTACACCTTC. Translating it yields CASSYTGTIHGYTF.

The rearrangement links TRBV5-1 to TRBJ2-7; 11 nucleotides line up with TRBD1. After removal of 4 bases from V and 5 bases from J, the junction contained 5 bases not matched to a gene. Germline CDR1 and CDR2: SGHRS and YFSETQ. This CDR3 is 14 amino acids long. CDR3 in amino acids: CASSRDRGADEQYF. As DNA, the CDR3 is TGCGCCAGCAGCCGGGACAGGGGGGCTGACGAGCAGTACTTC.

The chain employs TRBV9 and TRBJ2-2, with D uncertain. The V gene's germline CDR1 is SGDLS and CDR2 YYNGEE. V dropped 0 bases and J dropped 7 bases, with 4 bases sitting between them. This CDR3 region has 12 residues. CDR3 in DNA: TGTGCCAGCAGCGTAGAGGACGGGGAGCTGTTTTTT. Its translation: CASSVEDGELFF.

This clonotype was counted many times. CDR3 sequence (DNA): TGCAGTGCTATCCTGGCTAGCGGGGGCCTGGGAGATACGCAGTATTTT. Amino acids: CSAILASGGLGDTQYF. V is TRBV20-1 and J is TRBJ2-3; 10 positions agree with TRBD2. The CDR3 consists of 16 residues. Per the germline V gene, CDR1 is DFQATT and CDR2 is SNEGSKA (reference sequence). V shed 4 bases, J shed 5 bases, and the junction held 12 bases outside the gene matches.

In its sample, this clonotype was seen a few times. The rearrangement uses TRBV9 and TRBJ1-2; 7 bases agree with TRBD1. V shed 0 bases, J shed 1 base, and the junction held 9 bases outside the gene matches. The CDR3 has 17 residues. The germline V gene has CDR1 SGDLS and CDR2 YYNGEE. CDR3 in DNA: TGTGCCAGCAGCGTAGGACGTCGGGGGACAGTTAACTATGGCTACACCTTC. Its translation: CASSVGRRGTVNYGYTF.

This clonotype occurred a few times. The chain employs TRBV11-2 and TRBJ2-7; 8 bases map to TRBD1. Germline CDR1 reads SGHAT; CDR2 reads FQNNGV. Germline trimming cut 4 bases from V and 0 bases from J; bases unmatched to any gene: 2. The CDR3 covers 14 residues. Written as DNA, the CDR3 is TGTGCCAGCAGCTACACAGGGGGCTCCTACGAGCAGTACTTC. This encodes CASSYTGGSYEQYF.

The chain has TRBV7-6 and TRBJ2-2; 13 nucleotides match TRBD2. The length of the CDR3 is 19 residues. Germline CDR1 and CDR2: SGHVS and FNYEAQ. V gave up 0 bases and J gave up 0 bases; unmatched junction bases: 4. The CDR3 here is CASSLATSGGATNTGELFF. As DNA, the CDR3 is TGTGCCAGCAGCTTAGCAACTAGCGGGGGGGCTACGAACACCGGGGAGCTGTTTTTT. Drawing the rest from reference TRBV7-6 and TRBJ2-2, the complete variable domain is GAGVSQSPRYKVTKRGQDVALRCDPISGHVSLYWYRQALGQGPEFLTYFNYEAQQDKSGLPNDRFSAERPEGSISTLTIQRTEQRDSAMYRCASSLATSGGATNTGELFFGEGSRLTVL.

The sample holds many counts of this clonotype. The chain couples TRBV12-3 or TRBV12-4 to TRBJ2-3, with D perhaps TRBD2 (5 bases). The CDR3 has 16 residues. Trimming removed 2 bases at V and 5 bases at J, with 17 bases between. In DNA, the CDR3 is TGTGCCAGCAGTTTATTAGGCAGCCCGGCGGGAGATACGCAGTATTTT. Protein: CASSLLGSPAGDTQYF.

The chain uses TRBV6-1 and TRBJ2-1; the match to TRBD2 covers 11 bases. Germline CDR1 MNHNS, CDR2 SASEGT. Losses at the gene ends were 4 bases for V and 7 bases for J; bases not matched to a gene: 12. This CDR3 spans 17 amino acids. CDR3 nucleotide sequence: TGTGCCAGCAGTGGGCTCACTAGCGGGAGTTTCATGAATGAGCAGTTCTTC. The encoded protein is CASSGLTSGSFMNEQFF.

The table lists this clonotype with a few counts. The chain is built from TRBV12-3 or TRBV12-4 and TRBJ2-1; TRBD1 agrees at 8 bases. The CDR3 has 15 residues. V dropped 3 bases and J dropped 4; count of bases not matched to a gene: 5. This CDR3 is CASSLSQGAYNEQFF. CDR3 coding DNA: TGTGCCAGCAGTTTGTCCCAGGGGGCGTACAATGAGCAGTTCTTC.

This clonotype showed up just a few times. The chain couples TRBV3-1 to TRBJ2-3, with 8 positions matching TRBD2. The V gene end was trimmed by 4 bases and the J gene end by 1 base; junction bases not matched to a gene: 10. The CDR3 is 17 amino acids. From germline, CDR1 is LGHDT and CDR2 YNNKEL (reference sequence). CDR3 residues: CASSLRRGGARTDTQYF. DNA of the CDR3: TGTGCCAGCAGCCTTCGACGGGGGGGGGCGCGCACAGATACGCAGTATTTT.

V is TRBV5-1 and J is TRBJ1-1; a weak D match, TRBD1 (5 bases). This CDR3 has 15 amino acids. Trimming shortened V by 3 bases and J by 1 base, and 13 bases separated the two germline ends. In germline, CDR1 is SGHRS, CDR2 YFSETQ. The CDR3 region has the DNA TGCGCCAGCAGCTACCCGGGACCAGGGAACACTGAAGCTTTCTTT. Amino acid sequence: CASSYPGPGNTEAFF.

This clonotype has more than one count but fewer than ten. This chain connects TRBV20-1 to TRBJ2-5; 7 bases align to TRBD2. CDR1 and CDR2 from the germline V gene are DFQATT and SNEGSKA (reference sequence). This CDR3 has 14 residues. V shed 6 bases, J shed 3 bases, and the junction held 10 bases outside the gene matches. The CDR3 region has the DNA TGCAGTGCATCGGAGCGGGGAAGGAAAGAGACCCAGTACTTC. Encoded protein: CSASERGRKETQYF.

About this clonotype itself: This may be a read error, as it is one base from a much larger clone. The rearrangement links TRBV20-1 to TRBJ1-1, with TRBD1 as a possible D gene (6 bases). The CDR3 runs 12 residues. Trimming pared 6 bases from V and 5 bases from J, leaving 13 bases between. Germline loops: CDR1 DFQATT, CDR2 SNEGSKA (reference sequence). The CDR3 nucleotides read TGCAGTGCCCTACAGGGAGGAACTGAAGCTTTCTTT. Encoded protein: CSALQGGTEAFF.

In this sample, this clonotype turned up a few times. The chain uses TRBV15 and TRBJ2-3; a weak D match, TRBD1 (6 bases). V lost 9 bases and J 3 bases, leaving 13 bases between the germline ends. This CDR3 region has 13 residues. Germline V CDR1 and CDR2: LNHNV, YYDKDF (reference sequence). The CDR3 coding sequence is TGTGCCACGGGGGCACGCAAAACAGATACGCAGTATTTT. Protein sequence: CATGARKTDTQYF.

This clonotype turned up a few times. The chain employs TRBV24-1 and TRBJ2-5, with 8 bases that match TRBD2. V lost 3 bases and J lost 6; bases outside the gene matches: 14. CDR1 and CDR2 (germline): KGHDR, SFDVKD. This CDR3 contains 17 residues. This CDR3 reads CATSDPRKTSVLKTQYF. DNA for the CDR3: TGTGCCACCAGTGATCCGAGGAAGACTAGCGTTTTAAAGACCCAGTACTTC.